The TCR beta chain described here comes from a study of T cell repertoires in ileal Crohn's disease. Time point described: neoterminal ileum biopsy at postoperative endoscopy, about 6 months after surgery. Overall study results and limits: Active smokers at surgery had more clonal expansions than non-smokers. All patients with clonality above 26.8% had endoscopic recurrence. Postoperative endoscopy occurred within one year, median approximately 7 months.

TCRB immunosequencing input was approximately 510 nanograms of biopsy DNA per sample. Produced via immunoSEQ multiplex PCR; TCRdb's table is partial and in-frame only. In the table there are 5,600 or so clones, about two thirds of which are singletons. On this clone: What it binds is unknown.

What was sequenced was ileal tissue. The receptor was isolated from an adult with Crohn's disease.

Written as DNA, the CDR3 is TGTGCCAGCAGCGTTGGACAGACTATAATCTCTGGAAACACCATATATTTT. Translated, it gives CASSVGQTIISGNTIYF. V usage is TRBV9 and J usage is TRBJ1-3; the D gene is possibly TRBD1 (6 bases). In germline, CDR1 is SGDLS, CDR2 YYNGEE. The CDR3 has 17 amino acids. The V end was cut by 2 bases, the J end by 0 bases, with 15 bases between.